This T cell receptor beta chain is drawn from a study of tumor and adjacent non-tumor tissue in lung cancer. On the study more broadly: Stage I to III disease affected 9 to 10 men and 5 women aged about 31 to 80. Samples averaged about 4.3 million productive TCRbeta reads each. Study observations and caveats: In normal lung, the top 100 clones were significantly more dominant than in tumor.

TCRbeta libraries were built with three rounds of nested PCR, modified from ARM-PCR. TCRdb redid the calling of the multiplex PCR reads with MiXCR, one entry per CDR3 protein. The sample lists some 77,000 distinct CDR3 sequences; roughly 70% were seen once. RNA was extracted from bulk tissue without any cell sorting. Newly diagnosed lung cancer patients had thoracic surgery in China, August–late 2014, without prior chemotherapy. The CDR3 sequence is 16 residues long. Germline-derived CDR1 and CDR2 are SGHAT and FQDESV (reference sequence). Concerning this clonotype: Its antigen is as yet unknown. A read error may produce the germline difference seen at one junction end.

This chain uses TRBV11-1 with TRBJ2-1; 8 nucleotides match TRBD2. Input material: lung tumor tissue. This sequence originates from a woman in her 70s with non-small cell lung cancer. In DNA form, the CDR3 reads TGTGCCAGCAACTCAGCCCTAGCGGGCCTGTACAATGAGCAGCTCTTC. Its protein is CASNSALAGLYNEQLF.